This T cell receptor (beta chain) appears in the sequencing data of a study of T cells in Graves' hyperthyroidism and ophthalmopathy. Overall study: Blood was drawn when the patient was first diagnosed and still untreated.

Study-level findings and limits: Ophthalmopathy was distinguished from stable hyperthyroidism by 13 V-J signatures.

A word on this clonotype: Antigen: not known.

V lost 5 bases and J lost 8, with 15 bases in between. CDR1 MNHNS and CDR2 SASEGT come from the germline V gene. This CDR3 comprises 14 residues. Amplified regions were TCR beta CDR3 sequences from RNA transcripts. During a first-round RT-PCR of the TCR CDR3, the HTBI primer set was used. Each CDR3 protein is one row after TCRdb ran MiXCR on the multiplex PCR reads. The table has hundreds of thousands of distinct CDR3 sequences, 11% to 15% seen once; the top ten hold roughly a tenth. V gene TRBV6-1 combines with J gene TRBJ1-4, with a tentative D call TRBD1 (5 bases). The sequence was obtained from a woman under 30 with Graves' hyperthyroidism. The sequenced sample consisted of blood. The CDR3 bases are TGTGCCAGCAGTCCGACAGAGAGGGGAGAAAAACTGTTTTTT. As protein: CASSPTERGEKLFF.